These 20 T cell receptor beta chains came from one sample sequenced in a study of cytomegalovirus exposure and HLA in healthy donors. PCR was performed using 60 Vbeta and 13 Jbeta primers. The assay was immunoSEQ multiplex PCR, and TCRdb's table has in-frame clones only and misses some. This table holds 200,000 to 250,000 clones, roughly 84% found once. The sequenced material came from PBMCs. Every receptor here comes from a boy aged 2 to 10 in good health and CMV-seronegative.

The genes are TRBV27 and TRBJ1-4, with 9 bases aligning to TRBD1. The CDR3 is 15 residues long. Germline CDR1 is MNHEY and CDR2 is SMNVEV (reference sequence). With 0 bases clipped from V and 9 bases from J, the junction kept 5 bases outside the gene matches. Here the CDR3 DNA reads TGTGCCAGCAGTTTATCGGACAGGGGAGGGCAAAAACTGTTTTTT. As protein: CASSLSDRGGQKLFF.

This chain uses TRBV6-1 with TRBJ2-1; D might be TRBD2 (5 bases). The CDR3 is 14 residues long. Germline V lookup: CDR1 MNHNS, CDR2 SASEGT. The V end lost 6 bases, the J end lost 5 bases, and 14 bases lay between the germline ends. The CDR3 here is CASRVGGSDNEQFF. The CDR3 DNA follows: TGTGCCAGCAGGGTCGGCGGGTCTGACAATGAGCAGTTCTTC.

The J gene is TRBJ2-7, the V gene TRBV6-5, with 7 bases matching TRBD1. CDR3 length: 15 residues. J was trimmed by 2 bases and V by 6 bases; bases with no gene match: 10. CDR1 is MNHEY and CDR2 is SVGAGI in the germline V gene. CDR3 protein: CASRYETGPTYEQYF. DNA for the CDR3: TGTGCCAGCAGATACGAGACAGGGCCCACCTACGAGCAGTACTTC.

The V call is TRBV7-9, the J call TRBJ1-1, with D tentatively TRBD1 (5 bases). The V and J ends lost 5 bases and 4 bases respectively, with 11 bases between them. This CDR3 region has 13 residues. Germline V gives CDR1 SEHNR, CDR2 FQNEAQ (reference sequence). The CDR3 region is CASSINRGTEAFF. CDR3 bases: TGTGCCAGCAGCATTAATAGGGGCACTGAAGCTTTCTTT.

The CDR3 DNA is TGTGCCAGCAGCGCCTCGACTGAGAATCAGCCCCAGCATTTT. This sequence encodes CASSASTENQPQHF. The genes are TRBV7-9 and TRBJ1-5; D unresolved. Germline lookup yields CDR1 SEHNR and CDR2 FQNEAQ (reference sequence). V dropped 5 bases and J dropped 4 bases, with 12 bases sitting between them. CDR3 length: 14 amino acids.

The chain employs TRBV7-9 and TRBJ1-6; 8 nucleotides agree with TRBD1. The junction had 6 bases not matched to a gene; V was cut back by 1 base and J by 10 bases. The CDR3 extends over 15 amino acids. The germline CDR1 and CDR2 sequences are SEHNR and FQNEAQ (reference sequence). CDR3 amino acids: CASSLGGQAGSPLHF. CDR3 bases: TGTGCCAGCAGCTTAGGGGGACAGGCTGGATCACCCCTCCACTTT.

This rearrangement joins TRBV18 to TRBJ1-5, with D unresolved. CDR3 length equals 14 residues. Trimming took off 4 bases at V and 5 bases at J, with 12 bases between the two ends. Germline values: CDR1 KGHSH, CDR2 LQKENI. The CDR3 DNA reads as TGTGCCAGCTCACTTCAATACGGGGATCAGCCCCAGCATTTT. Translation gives CASSLQYGDQPQHF.

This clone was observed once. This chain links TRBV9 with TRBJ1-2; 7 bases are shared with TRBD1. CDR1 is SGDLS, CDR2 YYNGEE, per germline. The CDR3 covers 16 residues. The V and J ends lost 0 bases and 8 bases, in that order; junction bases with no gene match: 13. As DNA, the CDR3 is TGTGCCAGCAGCGTAGCCGCCGGGACAGCGGGTTTCGGCTACACCTTC. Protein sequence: CASSVAAGTAGFGYTF.

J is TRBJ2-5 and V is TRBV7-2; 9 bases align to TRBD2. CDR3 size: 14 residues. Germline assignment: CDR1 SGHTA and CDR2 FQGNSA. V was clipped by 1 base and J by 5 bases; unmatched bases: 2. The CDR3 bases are TGTGCCAGCAGCTTAGGGCTAGCGGGGGAGACCCAGTACTTC. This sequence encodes CASSLGLAGETQYF.

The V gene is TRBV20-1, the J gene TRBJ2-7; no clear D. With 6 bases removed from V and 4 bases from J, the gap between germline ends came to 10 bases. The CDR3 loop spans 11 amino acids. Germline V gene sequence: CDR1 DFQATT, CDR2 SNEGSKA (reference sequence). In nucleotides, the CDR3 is TGCAGTGCAACCCCTAGTTACGAGCAGTACTTC. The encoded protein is CSATPSYEQYF.

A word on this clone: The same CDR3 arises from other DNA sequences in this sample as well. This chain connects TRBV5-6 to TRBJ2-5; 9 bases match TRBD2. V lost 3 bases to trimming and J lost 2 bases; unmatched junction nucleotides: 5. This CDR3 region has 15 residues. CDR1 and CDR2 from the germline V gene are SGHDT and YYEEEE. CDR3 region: CASSWGTSRQETQYF. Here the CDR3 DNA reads TGTGCCAGCAGCTGGGGGACTAGCAGGCAAGAGACCCAGTACTTC.

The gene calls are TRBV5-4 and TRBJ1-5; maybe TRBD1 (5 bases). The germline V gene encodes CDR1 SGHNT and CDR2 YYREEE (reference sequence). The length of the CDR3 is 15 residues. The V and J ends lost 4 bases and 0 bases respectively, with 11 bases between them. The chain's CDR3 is CASSPGRGSNQPQHF. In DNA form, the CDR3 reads TGTGCCAGCAGCCCCGGGAGGGGTAGCAATCAGCCCCAGCATTTT.

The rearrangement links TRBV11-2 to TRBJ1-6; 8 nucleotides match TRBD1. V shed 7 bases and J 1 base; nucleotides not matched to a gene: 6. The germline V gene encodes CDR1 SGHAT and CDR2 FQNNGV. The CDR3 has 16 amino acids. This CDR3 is CASTRTGLSYNSPLHF. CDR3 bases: TGTGCCAGCACCCGGACAGGGCTGTCCTATAATTCACCCCTCCACTTT.

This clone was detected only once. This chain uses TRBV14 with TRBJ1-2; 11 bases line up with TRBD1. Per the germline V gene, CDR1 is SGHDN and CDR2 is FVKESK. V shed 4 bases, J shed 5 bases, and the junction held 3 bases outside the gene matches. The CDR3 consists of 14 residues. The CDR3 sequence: CASSPGQGGYGYTF. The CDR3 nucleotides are TGTGCCAGCAGCCCGGGACAGGGGGGATATGGCTACACCTTC. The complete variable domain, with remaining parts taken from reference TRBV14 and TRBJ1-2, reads EAGVTQFPSHSVIEKGQTVTLRCDPISGHDNLYWYRRVMGKEIKFLLHFVKESKQDESGMPNNRFLAERTGGTYSTLKVQPAELEDSGVYFCASSPGQGGYGYTFGSGTRLTVV.

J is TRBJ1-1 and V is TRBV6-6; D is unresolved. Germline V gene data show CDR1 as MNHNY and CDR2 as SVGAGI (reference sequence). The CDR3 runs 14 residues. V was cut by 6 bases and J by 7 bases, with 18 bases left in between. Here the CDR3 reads CASRHTYPEREAFF. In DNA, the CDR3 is TGTGCCAGCAGACATACGTACCCCGAGCGTGAAGCTTTCTTT.

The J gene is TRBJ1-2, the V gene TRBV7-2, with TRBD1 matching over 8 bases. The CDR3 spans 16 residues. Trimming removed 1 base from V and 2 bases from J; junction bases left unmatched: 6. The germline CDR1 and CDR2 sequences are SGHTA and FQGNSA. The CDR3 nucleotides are TGTGCCAGCAGCTTAGTAAGGGACAGGAGCAACTATGGCTACACCTTC. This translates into CASSLVRDRSNYGYTF.

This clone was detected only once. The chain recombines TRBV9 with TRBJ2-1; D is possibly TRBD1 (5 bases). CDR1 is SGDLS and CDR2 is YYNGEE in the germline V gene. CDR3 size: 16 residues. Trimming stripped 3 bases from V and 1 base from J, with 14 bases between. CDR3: CASSASGWGSYNEQFF. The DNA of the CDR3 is TGTGCCAGCAGCGCCTCAGGGTGGGGTTCCTACAATGAGCAGTTCTTC.

The CDR3 reads CATSRVDRGSYEQYF. DNA for the CDR3: TGTGCCACCAGCAGGGTAGACAGGGGGTCCTACGAGCAGTACTTC. V usage is TRBV15 and J usage is TRBJ2-7; 9 bases match TRBD1. V lost 3 bases, J lost 1 base, and 4 bases stayed unmatched. This CDR3 region has 15 residues. The V gene's germline CDR1 is LNHNV and CDR2 YYDKDF (reference sequence). The full variable domain, rest sourced from reference TRBV15 and TRBJ2-7, is DAMVIQNPRYQVTQFGKPVTLSCSQTLNHNVMYWYQQKSSQAPKLLFHYYDKDFNNEADTPDNFQSRRPNTSFCFLDIRSPGLGDTAMYLCATSRVDRGSYEQYFGPGTRLTVT.

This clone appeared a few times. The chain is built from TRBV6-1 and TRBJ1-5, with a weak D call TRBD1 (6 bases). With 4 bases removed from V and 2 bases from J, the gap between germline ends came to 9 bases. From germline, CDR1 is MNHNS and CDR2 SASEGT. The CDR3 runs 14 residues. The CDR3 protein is CASSGSGGNQPQHF. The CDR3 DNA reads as TGTGCCAGCAGTGGGTCAGGGGGCAATCAGCCCCAGCATTTT.

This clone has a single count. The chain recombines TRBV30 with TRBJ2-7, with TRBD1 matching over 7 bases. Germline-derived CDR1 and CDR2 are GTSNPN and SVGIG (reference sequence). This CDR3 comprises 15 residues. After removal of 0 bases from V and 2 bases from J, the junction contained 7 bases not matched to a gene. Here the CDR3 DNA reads TGTGCCTGGAGTGTACAGTGGCAGGGGGCCTACGAGCAGTACTTC. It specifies CAWSVQWQGAYEQYF. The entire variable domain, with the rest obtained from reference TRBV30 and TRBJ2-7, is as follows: SQTIHQWPATLVQPVGSPLSLECTVEGTSNPNLYWYRQAAGRGLQLLFYSVGIGQISSEVPQNLSASRPQDRQFILSSKKLLLSDSGFYLCAWSVQWQGAYEQYFGPGTRLTVT.